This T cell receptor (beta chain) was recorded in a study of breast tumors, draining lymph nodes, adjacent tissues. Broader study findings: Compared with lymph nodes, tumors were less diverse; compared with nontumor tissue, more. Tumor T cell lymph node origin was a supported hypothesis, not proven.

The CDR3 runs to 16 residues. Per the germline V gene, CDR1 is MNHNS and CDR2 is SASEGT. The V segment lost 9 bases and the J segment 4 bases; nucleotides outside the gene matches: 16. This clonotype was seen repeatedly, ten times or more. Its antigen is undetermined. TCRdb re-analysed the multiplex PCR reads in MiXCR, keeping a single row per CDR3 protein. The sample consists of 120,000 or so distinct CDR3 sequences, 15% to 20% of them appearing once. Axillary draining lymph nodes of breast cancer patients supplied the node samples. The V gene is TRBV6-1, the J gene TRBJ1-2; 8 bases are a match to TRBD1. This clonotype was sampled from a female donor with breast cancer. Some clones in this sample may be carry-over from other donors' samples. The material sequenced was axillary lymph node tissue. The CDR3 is CASKSHVGQGFYGYTF. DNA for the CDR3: TGTGCCAGTAAGAGTCATGTTGGACAGGGTTTCTATGGCTACACCTTC.